A single sample is the source of the 10 T cell receptor beta chains below, sequenced in a study of technical replicates of blood from several donors (dated by TCRdb to 2016 to 2017). The method was the immunoSEQ multiplex PCR assay. The table was pulled from immuneACCESS by TCRdb, which kept in-frame rearrangements only. Such tables lose some clones; where checked, under half of the loss comes from unresolved V genes, and the rest has no known cause. This sample holds fewer than 100,000 clones; just over 90% were observed only once. 0.27% of the sample is held by the ten biggest clonotypes. Source material: T cells isolated from PBMCs. The source is a human donor in good health.

This sequence joins TRBV7-6 and TRBJ1-2; 8 nucleotides align to TRBD1. Looked up from germline, CDR1 is SGHVS and CDR2 is FNYEAQ. V was pared by 1 base and J by 5 bases, with 9 bases of the junction left unmatched. This CDR3 spans 16 amino acids. This CDR3 reads CASSLGWDRTSYGYTF. The CDR3 nucleotides are TGTGCCAGCAGCTTAGGCTGGGACAGGACTTCATATGGCTACACCTTC.

The V and J genes are TRBV6-5 and TRBJ2-5; a weak D match, TRBD2 (7 bases). From germline, CDR1 is MNHEY and CDR2 SVGAGI. This CDR3 has 15 amino acids. V dropped 4 bases and J dropped 11 bases, with 23 bases sitting between them. The CDR3 DNA reads as TGTGCCAGCAGTTTAGGGGGTAGCGGGCCTACGCGGCAGTACTTC. Translated, it gives CASSLGGSGPTRQYF.

The chain uses TRBV19 and TRBJ1-2, with no clear D. The CDR3 has 14 amino acids. V shed 5 bases and J shed 1 base, with 11 bases lying between them. Germline loops: CDR1 LNHDA, CDR2 SQIVND (reference sequence). CDR3 coding DNA: TGTGCCAGTAGTGTCACAGATGTTAACTATGGCTACACCTTC. Its protein product is CASSVTDVNYGYTF.

The gene calls are TRBV19 and TRBJ1-2, with D hard to call. Germline assignment: CDR1 LNHDA and CDR2 SQIVND (reference sequence). This CDR3 has 16 residues. Trimming took 3 bases from V and 8 from J, leaving 22 bases between them. CDR3 region: CASSIPQARRLWGYTF. The CDR3 nucleotides are TGTGCCAGTAGTATCCCCCAGGCCAGGAGACTATGGGGCTACACCTTC.

This chain uses TRBV28 with TRBJ2-3; 7 positions agree with TRBD1. Germline CDR1 reads MDHEN; CDR2 reads SYDVKM. The CDR3 totals 18 residues. Unmatched junction bases numbered 13, after V lost 3 bases and J lost 1 base. The CDR3 loop reads CASSFLLSTGARTDTQYF. DNA for the CDR3: TGTGCCAGCAGTTTCCTCCTCTCTACAGGGGCCCGCACAGATACGCAGTATTTT.

This clone appeared a single time. The chain recombines TRBV28 with TRBJ2-6, with 8 nucleotides matching TRBD1. The CDR3 length is 15 residues. The J segment lost 2 bases and the V segment lost 5 bases, leaving 2 bases of the junction unmatched. Germline loops: CDR1 MDHEN, CDR2 SYDVKM. Here the CDR3 reads CASSEDRAGANVLTF. CDR3 DNA sequence: TGTGCCAGCAGTGAGGACAGGGCTGGGGCCAACGTCCTGACTTTC.

This chain joins TRBV4-1 and TRBJ2-1, with TRBD1 matching 12 bases. J gave up 10 bases and V 3 bases, and 7 bases lay outside the gene matches. CDR3 length: 15 amino acids. Germline V lookup: CDR1 MGHRA, CDR2 YSYEKL. CDR3 DNA sequence: TGCGCCAGCAGCCACGTGGGACAGGGGGCAGGGGAGCAGTTCTTC. As protein: CASSHVGQGAGEQFF.

The chain combines TRBV5-1 with TRBJ2-3; D remains ambiguous. Per the germline V gene, CDR1 is SGHRS and CDR2 is YFSETQ. This CDR3 region has 13 residues. With 3 bases removed from V and 1 base from J, the gap between germline ends came to 6 bases. The CDR3 DNA reads as TGCGCCAGCAGCTACGGTCGCACAGATACGCAGTATTTT. Translating gives CASSYGRTDTQYF. The entire variable domain, with the rest obtained from reference TRBV5-1 and TRBJ2-3, is as follows: KAGVTQTPRYLIKTRGQQVTLSCSPISGHRSVSWYQQTPGQGLQFLFEYFSETQRNKGNFPGRFSGRQFSNSRSEMNVSTLELGDSALYLCASSYGRTDTQYFGPGTRLTVL.

The rearrangement links TRBV6-4 to TRBJ2-1; 7 bases map to TRBD2. The CDR3 has 13 amino acids. The germline CDR1 and CDR2 sequences are MRHNA and SNTAGT. The junction had 2 bases not matched to a gene; V was cut back by 4 bases and J by 5 bases. CDR3 nucleotides: TGTGCCAGCAGTGCGGGGGGAGACAATGAGCAGTTCTTC. This gives the protein CASSAGGDNEQFF.

V usage is TRBV6-5 and J usage is TRBJ1-5; D might be TRBD1 (6 bases). The V end lost 6 bases, the J end lost 0 bases, and 12 bases lay between the germline ends. Per the germline V gene, CDR1 is MNHEY and CDR2 is SVGAGI. The length of the CDR3 is 15 residues. The CDR3 DNA sequence: TGTGCCAGCAGGATTGGACAGAATAGCAATCAGCCCCAGCATTTT. Residues: CASRIGQNSNQPQHF.